The source of this T cell receptor (beta chain) is a study of T-cell memory formation after mild COVID-19. On the study more broadly: TCR clusters were mostly confined to one donor each.

Study-level results: For second-wave clones that peaked at day 37, SARS-CoV-2 specificity went unverified. Mainly CM and EM harbored the contracting CD4+ clones; mainly EMRA harbored the CD8+ ones.

This clonotype was seen a handful of times. The antigen is not known. TCRdb independently ran MiXCR on the 5' RACE reads; one entry per CDR3 protein. The sample holds fewer than 700,000 distinct CDR3 sequences, over 15% seen once. CDR1 and CDR2 from the germline V gene are SGHKS and YYEKEE (reference sequence). V lost 6 bases, J lost 2 bases, and 13 bases stayed unmatched. This CDR3 spans 17 amino acids. This receptor was taken from an adult woman who had mild COVID-19 (a few samples of this study predate the infection). Cell type and time point are not known. The sample was PBMCs or a T cell subset sorted from them (not recorded which). The chain combines TRBV5-5 with TRBJ2-1; 8 bases map to TRBD2. The DNA of the CDR3 is TGTGCCAGCAAACTCGGGGAAGCGGGAGCTACCTACAATGAGCAGTTCTTC. It translates to CASKLGEAGATYNEQFF.